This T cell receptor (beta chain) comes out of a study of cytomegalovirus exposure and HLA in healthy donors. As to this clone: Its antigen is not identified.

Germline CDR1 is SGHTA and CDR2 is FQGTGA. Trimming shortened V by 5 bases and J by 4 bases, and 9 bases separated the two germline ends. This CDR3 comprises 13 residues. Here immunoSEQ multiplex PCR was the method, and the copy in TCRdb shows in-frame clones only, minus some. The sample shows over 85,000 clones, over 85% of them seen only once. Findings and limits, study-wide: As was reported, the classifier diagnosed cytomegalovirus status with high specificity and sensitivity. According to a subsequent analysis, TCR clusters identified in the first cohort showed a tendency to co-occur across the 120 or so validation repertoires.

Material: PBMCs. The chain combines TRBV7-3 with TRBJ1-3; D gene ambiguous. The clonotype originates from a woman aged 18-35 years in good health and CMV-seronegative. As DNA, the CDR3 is TGTGCCAGCAGCCCCCCACTCGGAAACACCATATATTTT. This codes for CASSPPLGNTIYF.